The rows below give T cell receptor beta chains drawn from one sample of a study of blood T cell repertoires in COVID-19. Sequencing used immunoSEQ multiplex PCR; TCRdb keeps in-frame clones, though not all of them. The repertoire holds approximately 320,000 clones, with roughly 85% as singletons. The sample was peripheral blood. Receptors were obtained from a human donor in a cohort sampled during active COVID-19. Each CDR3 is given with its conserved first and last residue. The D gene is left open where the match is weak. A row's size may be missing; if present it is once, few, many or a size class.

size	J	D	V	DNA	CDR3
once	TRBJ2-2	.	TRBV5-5	TGTGCCAGCAGCGGCCTTCAGGGGTTAGTCCCCGGGGAGCTGTTTTTT	CASSGLQGLVPGELFF
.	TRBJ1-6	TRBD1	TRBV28	TGTGCCAGCAGTTCCCCCGGACAGGGGTATTCACCCCTCCACTTT	CASSSPGQGYSPLHF
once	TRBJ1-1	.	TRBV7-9	TGTGCCAGCAACATCCAGGGGACGAACACTGAAGCTTTCTTT	CASNIQGTNTEAFF
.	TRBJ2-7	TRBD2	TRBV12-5	TGTGCTAGTGGTTCTTACCTCCTCAACGGACTAGCGGGGGGGGCCGAGCAGTACTTC	CASGSYLLNGLAGGAEQYF
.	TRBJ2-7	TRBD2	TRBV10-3	TGTGCCATCAGTGTTTTAGCGGGGCGATCCTCCTACGAGCAGTACTTC	CAISVLAGRSSYEQYF
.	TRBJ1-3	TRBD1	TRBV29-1	TGCAGCGTTCAGGGGGCTGTCGGAAACACCATATATTTT	CSVQGAVGNTIYF
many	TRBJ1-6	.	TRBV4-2	TGTGCCAGCAGCCAAGAGAGGGAAGAGTATTCACCCCTCCACTTT	CASSQEREEYSPLHF
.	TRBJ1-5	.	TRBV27	TGTGCCAGCAGTTTAGGGGGCGCCGGGAATCAGCCCCAGCATTTT	CASSLGGAGNQPQHF
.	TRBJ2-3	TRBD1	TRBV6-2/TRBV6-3	TGTGCCAGCAGTCCCCCGGGCCAGGGGGTAGATACGCAGTATTTT	CASSPPGQGVDTQYF
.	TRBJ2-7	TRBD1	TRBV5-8	TGTGCCAGCAGCTCACTAACAGGGGGGTACGAGCAGTACTTC	CASSSLTGGYEQYF
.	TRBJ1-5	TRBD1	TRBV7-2	TGTGCCAGCAGCTCTAGAGGAGGGACAGGCCGTCAGCCCCAGCATTTT	CASSSRGGTGRQPQHF
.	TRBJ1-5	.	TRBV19	TGTGCCAGTAGTATGGCCAGAAATAGCAATCAGCCCCAGCATTTT	CASSMARNSNQPQHF
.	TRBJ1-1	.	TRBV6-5	TGTGCCAGCAGTTACTCGACTCGGGGGGCGAACACTGAAGCTTTCTTT	CASSYSTRGANTEAFF
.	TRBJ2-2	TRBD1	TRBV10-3	TGTGCCATCAGTGAAGGGGACAGGGAATACACCGGGGAGCTGTTTTTT	CAISEGDREYTGELFF
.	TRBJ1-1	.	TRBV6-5	TGTGCCAGCAGTTACTCGATTAGCGGGGACACTGAAGCTTTCTTT	CASSYSISGDTEAFF